The present T cell receptor beta chain was sequenced within a study of post-analysis software for immune sequencing data. Study-wide context: As for disease course, relapsing-remitting, secondary progressive and progressive-relapsing multiple sclerosis were all included.

This CDR3 contains 13 residues. Germline values: CDR1 SGHKS, CDR2 YYEKEE (reference sequence). V lost 4 bases and J lost 8, with 12 bases in between. Findings and limits, study-wide: Among multiple sclerosis patients, normalized Chao1 diversity was significantly below that of controls. Patients used several TRBV segments, including TRBV5-6, TRBV5-1 and TRBV20-1, more often than controls. With F measure, samples from one preparation batch clustered together strongly.

cDNA libraries of TCR beta carried unique molecular identifiers. TCRdb used MiXCR to reprocess the PCR reads, holding one entry per CDR3 protein. The top ten clones hold around 1.7% of a sample with 450,000 to 650,000 distinct CDR3 sequences, roughly two fifths of them seen once. In regard to this clonotype: Its target is unknown.

The source of this sequence is a girl between 10 and 17 years old with multiple sclerosis. The rearrangement uses TRBV5-5 and TRBJ1-4; no clear D gene. The sequenced sample was blood. The CDR3 loop reads CASSLPRGEKLFF. The CDR3 DNA sequence: TGTGCCAGCAGCCTACCCCGGGGAGAAAAACTGTTTTTT.